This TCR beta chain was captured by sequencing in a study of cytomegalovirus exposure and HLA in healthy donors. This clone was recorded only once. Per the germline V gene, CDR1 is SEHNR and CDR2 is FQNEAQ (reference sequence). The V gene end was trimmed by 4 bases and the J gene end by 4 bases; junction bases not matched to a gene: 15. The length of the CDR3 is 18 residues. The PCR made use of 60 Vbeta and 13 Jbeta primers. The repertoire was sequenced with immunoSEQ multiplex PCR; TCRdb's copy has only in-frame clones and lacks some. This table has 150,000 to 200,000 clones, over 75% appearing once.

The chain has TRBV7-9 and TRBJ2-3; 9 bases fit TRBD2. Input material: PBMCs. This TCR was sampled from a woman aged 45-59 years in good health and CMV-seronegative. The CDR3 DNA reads TGTGCCAGCAGCTCATTGTGGGGCGGGAGGGCGTCTCCAGATACGCAGTATTTT. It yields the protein CASSSLWGGRASPDTQYF.